This TCR beta chain appears in the sequencing data of a study of regulatory T cells in long-lasting Graves disease. Study findings and constraints: Among the persistent patients, fewer than 3,500 public clonotypes were shared, more than the approximately 1,000 shared among new patients.

The CDR3 totals 16 residues. CDR1 and CDR2 from the germline V gene are MNHNS and SASEGT. Time point defined: persistent/refractory GD, antithyroid drugs over 5 years with positive TRAb. RNA from PBMCs was the source of the TCR library. American Thyroid Association guidelines were used to diagnose Graves' disease. The TCR beta library used iRepertoire HTBI primers with Arm-PCR amplification of CDR3. TCRdb re-called the multiplex PCR reads through MiXCR, storing one row per CDR3 protein. This sample carries around 430,000 distinct CDR3 sequences, about 20% of them seen once, and the ten largest clones take approximately 14%. This clonotype was detected only a few times. Antigen: not known. A junction end diverges from the germline sequence, so it may reflect a read error.

The TCR was taken from a female donor with Graves disease. The material sequenced was peripheral blood mononuclear cells (PBMCs), taken when the disease was refractory, from a patient treated with antithyroid drugs. The genes are TRBV6-1 and TRBJ2-7; 8 nucleotides agree with TRBD2. The CDR3 sequence is CASGDKSGGSSYEQYF. Written as DNA, the CDR3 is TGTGCCAGCGGTGATAAGAGCGGGGGTAGCTCCTACGAGCAGTACTTC.